Described below is a single T cell receptor beta chain sequence and its context. Profiling relied on immunoSEQ multiplex PCR, and the TCRdb table lists in-frame clones only, not all of them. Among under 95,000 clones listed, 75% to 90% were seen once. This sample is part of a study of blood T cell repertoires in COVID-19. As for the study in general: Samples came from the United States, Italy and Spain, spanning acute and convalescent COVID-19.

This CDR3 is 15 amino acids long. The V gene's germline CDR1 is SGHAT and CDR2 FQNNGV. Trimming shortened V by 1 base and J by 7 bases, and 16 bases separated the two germline ends. The TCR sequence derives from a woman at least 80 years old with acute or convalescent COVID-19. Material: peripheral blood. The rearrangement joins TRBV11-2 to TRBJ2-5, with D hard to call. This CDR3 is CASSLVSPKRGTQYF. The CDR3 region has the DNA TGTGCCAGCAGCTTAGTTTCCCCGAAAAGAGGGACCCAGTACTTC.